These 32 T cell receptor beta chains were sequenced from one sample in a study of T cells in Graves' hyperthyroidism and ophthalmopathy. Using RNA transcripts as the source, TCR beta CDR3 regions were amplified. The HTBI primer set served for first-round RT-PCR of the TCR CDR3. TCRdb re-called the multiplex PCR reads with MiXCR, one entry per CDR3 protein. Found here are 300,000 to 350,000 distinct CDR3 sequences, around 18% of them singletons; the top ten hold around 15%. Sequenced: blood. The receptors were gathered from a woman between 40 and 55 years old with Graves' ophthalmopathy.

The chain has TRBV12-3 or TRBV12-4 and TRBJ1-1, with a possible D match to TRBD1 (6 bases). The CDR3 contains 12 residues. V was trimmed by 2 bases and J by 10 bases, leaving 11 bases between them. CDR3 nucleotides: TGTGCCAGCAGTTTAACCGGGACACGAGCTTTCTTT. Amino acid sequence: CASSLTGTRAFF.

J is TRBJ1-2 and V is TRBV6-1; a weak D match, TRBD1 (5 bases). The CDR3 sequence is 11 residues long. Germline V gene sequence: CDR1 MNHNS, CDR2 SASEGT. Trimming shortened V by 8 bases and J by 6 bases, and 10 bases separated the two germline ends. The CDR3 protein is CASSKGDGYTF. The DNA for the CDR3 is TGTGCCAGCTCTAAAGGGGATGGCTACACCTTC.

This clonotype showed up many times. The CDR3 DNA follows: TGTGCCAGCAGCCACGGGGCCAGCTCCTACGAGCAGTACTTC. Amino acid sequence: CASSHGASSYEQYF. The V call is TRBV7-9, the J call TRBJ2-7, with D perhaps assigned TRBD1 or TRBD2 (5 bases each). The V gene's germline CDR1 is SEHNR and CDR2 FQNEAQ (reference sequence). The CDR3 contains 14 residues. Trimming removed 5 bases from V and 0 bases from J, with 11 bases in between.

This clonotype was seen repeatedly, ten times or more. The V gene is TRBV24-1, the J gene TRBJ1-2, with 11 bases that match TRBD1. This CDR3 is 16 amino acids long. Germline CDR1 KGHDR, CDR2 SFDVKD. V shed 2 bases, J shed 8 bases, and the junction held 9 bases outside the gene matches. CDR3 protein: CATSDSGTGGVKGYTF. CDR3 coding DNA: TGTGCCACCAGTGATTCGGGGACAGGGGGAGTGAAAGGCTACACCTTC.

In this sample, this clonotype turned up a few times. Just one base apart from a much larger clone, this may be a read error. CDR3 residues: CSVGGRVGRTEAFF. In nucleotides, the CDR3 is TGCAGCGTTGGAGGGCGGGTAGGGCGGACTGAAGCTTTCTTT. This sequence joins TRBV29-1 and TRBJ1-1; D unresolved. Trimming took 4 bases from V and 5 from J, leaving 17 bases between them. Germline V gene lookup returns CDR1 SQVTM and CDR2 ANQGSEA. This CDR3 has 14 amino acids.

Turning to this clonotype: Being one base from a much bigger clone, this may be a read error. The genes are TRBV18 and TRBJ2-7; TRBD2 matches 9 bases. Germline CDR1 and CDR2: KGHSH and LQKENI. Losses at the gene ends were 3 bases for V and 4 bases for J; bases not matched to a gene: 4. This CDR3 region has 14 residues. This CDR3 reads CASSPIAGVYEQYF. The CDR3 DNA follows: TGTGCCAGCTCACCTATAGCGGGAGTGTACGAGCAGTACTTC. Supplemented by reference TRBV18 and TRBJ2-7, the full variable domain reads NAGVMQNPRHLVRRRGQEARLRCSPMKGHSHVYWYRQLPEEGLKFMVYLQKENIIDESGMPKERFSAEFPKEGPSILRIQQVVRGDSAAYFCASSPIAGVYEQYFGPGTRLTVT.

This clonotype was observed at least ten times. V is TRBV28 and J is TRBJ2-5; D might be TRBD1 (5 bases). The CDR3 loop spans 13 amino acids. Germline CDR1 MDHEN, CDR2 SYDVKM. Between the trimmed V and J ends, which lost 6 bases and 4 bases, there was a span of 12 bases. CDR3 DNA sequence: TGTGCCAGCAGCTATACCGACAGAGAGACCCAGTACTTC. It translates to CASSYTDRETQYF.

The table lists this clonotype with a count of one. The chain carries TRBV20-1 and TRBJ2-5; D gene uncertain. Germline lookup yields CDR1 DFQATT and CDR2 SNEGSKA (reference sequence). V lost 3 bases, J lost 5 bases, and 13 bases lay in between. There are 13 residues in the CDR3. CDR3 sequence (DNA): TGCAGTGCTAGCCAGGTTTTCGGGGAGACCCAGTACTTC. Its translation is CSASQVFGETQYF.

This clonotype was seen many times. This sequence joins TRBV9 and TRBJ2-2, with D possibly matching TRBD2 (6 bases). V lost 4 bases and J 1 base, leaving 17 bases between the germline ends. The germline V gene encodes CDR1 SGDLS and CDR2 YYNGEE. This CDR3 has 17 amino acids. CDR3: CASSRLENTRNTGELFF. The CDR3 bases are TGTGCCAGCAGCCGACTAGAAAATACACGGAACACCGGGGAGCTGTTTTTT.

The gene calls are TRBV20-1 and TRBJ1-2; D gene ambiguous. The V gene lost 0 bases and the J gene lost 3 bases, with 14 bases spanning the gap. The CDR3 has 15 residues. In germline, CDR1 is DFQATT, CDR2 SNEGSKA (reference sequence). CDR3 sequence: CSARDDLPGYYGYTF. In DNA form, the CDR3 reads TGCAGTGCTAGAGATGACCTACCCGGCTACTATGGCTACACCTTC.

This clonotype was observed at least ten times. The DNA of the CDR3 is TGTGCCTGGAGTGGAAGCGGGGCACAGTTCTACGAGCAGTACTTC. As protein: CAWSGSGAQFYEQYF. The genes are TRBV30 and TRBJ2-7, with 7 bases fitting TRBD2. Germline V gene data show CDR1 as GTSNPN and CDR2 as SVGIG (reference sequence). With V trimmed by 1 base and J by 3 bases, 9 bases remained unmatched. This CDR3 has 15 amino acids.

V gene TRBV28 combines with J gene TRBJ2-6; D unclear. Germline V lookup: CDR1 MDHEN, CDR2 SYDVKM. The V end was cut by 1 base, the J end by 0 bases, with 7 bases between. The CDR3 is 16 amino acids. The CDR3 DNA is TGTGCCAGCAGTTTATTACACAGCTCTGGGGCCAACGTCCTGACTTTC. It yields the protein CASSLLHSSGANVLTF.

At least ten counts were recorded for this clonotype. The chain employs TRBV28 and TRBJ1-2; D unclear. V was clipped by 3 bases and J by 7 bases, with 6 bases between them. Germline V gene sequence: CDR1 MDHEN, CDR2 SYDVKM. CDR3 length: 11 amino acids. The chain's CDR3 is CASSFGGGYTF. CDR3 DNA sequence: TGTGCCAGCAGTTTTGGTGGTGGCTACACCTTC.

The chain is built from TRBV12-3 or TRBV12-4 and TRBJ2-7; weak D call: TRBD2 (5 bases). The CDR3 runs 14 residues. V shed 3 bases and J shed 3 bases, with 12 bases lying between them. The DNA for the CDR3 is TGTGCCAGCAGTTTTCTCAGCGGCTACTACGAGCAGTACTTC. Translation gives CASSFLSGYYEQYF.

The chain uses TRBV6-4 and TRBJ2-7, with D perhaps matching TRBD1 (6 bases). V was cut by 4 bases and J by 12 bases, with 13 bases left in between. Germline V lookup: CDR1 MRHNA, CDR2 SNTAGT. This CDR3 region has 11 residues. The CDR3 region is CASSGNRDLYF. In DNA form, the CDR3 reads TGTGCCAGCAGTGGCAACAGGGACCTGTACTTC.

This chain links TRBV6-9 with TRBJ2-7, with 7 bases that match TRBD2. This CDR3 is 19 amino acids long. Germline CDR1 MNHGY, CDR2 SVAAGI. V shed 2 bases, J shed 4 bases, and the junction held 20 bases outside the gene matches. The CDR3, as DNA: TGTGCCAGCAGTTATCGTGTGGCTAGCGGCGAGCCAGCCAAATACGAGCAGTACTTC. Its translation is CASSYRVASGEPAKYEQYF.

This clonotype came up many times. The chain uses TRBV5-5 and TRBJ1-2; 9 nucleotides match TRBD1. The germline gives CDR1 SGHKS, CDR2 YYEKEE (reference sequence). The V and J ends lost 0 bases and 8 bases, in that order; junction bases with no gene match: 8. CDR3 size: 15 residues. The CDR3 DNA reads TGTGCCAGCAGCTTGGGCGGCGGGACAGGGTACGGCTACACCTTC. It yields the protein CASSLGGGTGYGYTF.

This clonotype came up many times. The chain couples TRBV20-1 to TRBJ1-1; perhaps TRBD1 as D (5 bases). Germline CDR1 and CDR2: DFQATT and SNEGSKA (reference sequence). The CDR3 runs to 12 residues. Between the trimmed V and J ends, which lost 7 bases and 1 base, there was a span of 10 bases. CDR3 sequence reads: CSVCQGNTEAFF. Here the CDR3 DNA reads TGCAGTGTCTGTCAGGGGAACACTGAAGCTTTCTTT.

This clonotype was observed at least ten times. This rearrangement joins TRBV7-2 to TRBJ2-7; D could derive from TRBD1 or TRBD2 (5 bases each). Germline V lookup: CDR1 SGHTA, CDR2 FQGNSA. V gave up 5 bases and J gave up 2 bases, with 13 bases separating them. The CDR3 spans 14 residues. The CDR3 DNA follows: TGTGCCAGCAGCCCGGAGGCAGGGACCTACGAGCAGTACTTC. Encoded protein: CASSPEAGTYEQYF.

This clonotype was counted ten times or more. The chain links TRBV19 to TRBJ1-1, with D possibly TRBD1 on 6 matching bases. Germline V gene lookup returns CDR1 LNHDA and CDR2 SQIVND (reference sequence). Between the trimmed V and J ends, which lost 5 bases and 8 bases, there was a span of 12 bases. The CDR3 has 12 residues. The CDR3 protein is CASSPRQAEAFF. CDR3 DNA sequence: TGTGCCAGTAGTCCTCGACAGGCCGAAGCTTTCTTT.

This clonotype was recorded many times. The chain combines TRBV10-3 with TRBJ2-5; 8 nucleotides match TRBD1. CDR1 and CDR2 from the germline V gene are ENHRY and SYGVKD. The CDR3 spans 15 residues. V shed 8 bases, J shed 6 bases, and the junction held 14 bases outside the gene matches. The CDR3 sequence: CAIAAPTGDQKTQYF. The CDR3 nucleotides read TGTGCCATCGCTGCACCGACAGGGGATCAGAAGACCCAGTACTTC.

This clonotype was counted at least ten times. CDR3 protein: CASSLDRGRNQAFF. The CDR3 DNA reads TGTGCCAGCAGTCTTGACAGGGGGCGAAACCAAGCTTTCTTT. This chain links TRBV2 with TRBJ1-1; 10 bases map to TRBD1. Per the germline V gene, CDR1 is SNHLY and CDR2 is FYNNEI. This CDR3 is built from 14 residues. Losses at the gene ends were 5 bases for V and 9 bases for J; bases not matched to a gene: 9.

This clonotype was seen many times. This chain connects TRBV3-1 to TRBJ2-2; D possibly corresponds to TRBD2 (6 bases). CDR3 length: 15 residues. CDR1 is LGHDT and CDR2 is YNNKEL in the germline V gene (reference sequence). Between the trimmed V and J ends, which lost 0 bases and 7 bases, there was a span of 12 bases. The CDR3 here is CASSQDGGRVGELFF. CDR3 DNA: TGTGCCAGCAGCCAAGACGGGGGAAGGGTCGGGGAGCTGTTTTTT.

The rearrangement uses TRBV14 and TRBJ2-7; D might be TRBD2 (6 bases). Trimming removed 1 base from V and 4 bases from J, with 14 bases in between. Germline V gene sequence: CDR1 SGHDN, CDR2 FVKESK. The CDR3 loop spans 15 amino acids. The DNA for the CDR3 is TGTGCCAGCAGCCAAGGTCGCGGACGGGGGTACGAGCAGTACTTC. The encoded protein is CASSQGRGRGYEQYF.

This clonotype was seen at least ten times. V gene TRBV11-2 combines with J gene TRBJ2-2, with 7 bases that match TRBD1. This CDR3 is 15 amino acids long. Trimming took 3 bases from V and 2 from J; bases not matched to a gene: 3. Germline CDR1 reads SGHAT; CDR2 reads FQNNGV. DNA of the CDR3: TGTGCCAGCAGCTTTAGGGGGCCTAACACCGGGGAGCTGTTTTTT. It specifies CASSFRGPNTGELFF.

This clonotype was recorded many times. The DNA for the CDR3 is TGTGCCAGCAGCCCCTGGACTAGCGACGAGCAGTACTTC. Its protein is CASSPWTSDEQYF. V usage is TRBV7-2 and J usage is TRBJ2-7, with 9 bases aligning to TRBD2. V was pared by 5 bases and J by 5 bases, with 4 bases of the junction left unmatched. The CDR3 extends over 13 amino acids. Germline assignment: CDR1 SGHTA and CDR2 FQGNSA.

In this sample, this clonotype turned up many times. V is TRBV10-3 and J is TRBJ1-1, with D uncertain. This CDR3 is built from 13 residues. Germline loops: CDR1 ENHRY, CDR2 SYGVKD. V dropped 3 bases and J dropped 3 bases, with 8 bases sitting between them. The CDR3, as DNA: TGTGCCATCAGTGAAAGGGAGGACACTGAAGCTTTCTTT. It encodes CAISEREDTEAFF.

This clonotype occurred many times. The chain joins TRBV30 to TRBJ1-2; unclear D gene. The V gene lost 2 bases and the J gene lost 4 bases, with 11 bases spanning the gap. From germline, CDR1 is GTSNPN and CDR2 SVGIG (reference sequence). This CDR3 spans 13 amino acids. The CDR3 bases are TGTGCCTGGAGTAAACAGAGCTTCTATGGCTACACCTTC. This sequence encodes CAWSKQSFYGYTF.

This clonotype was seen more than once but under ten times. This chain connects TRBV28 to TRBJ2-2, with TRBD2 matching over 8 bases. V shed 10 bases, J shed 4 bases, and the junction held 5 bases outside the gene matches. The length of the CDR3 is 13 residues. Germline V gives CDR1 MDHEN, CDR2 SYDVKM. The DNA for the CDR3 is TGTGCCACCGGACTAGCAGGCACCGGGGAGCTGTTTTTT. Translated: CATGLAGTGELFF.

This clonotype has at least ten counts. The chain links TRBV6-5 to TRBJ1-2, with D tentatively TRBD1 (5 bases). The germline V gene has CDR1 MNHEY and CDR2 SVGAGI. This CDR3 is built from 14 residues. Trimming cost V 5 bases and J 3 bases, with 13 bases left between them. The CDR3 coding sequence is TGTGCCAGCAGTAGGGCAGGGATTGACTATGGCTACACCTTC. Its protein product is CASSRAGIDYGYTF.

This clonotype showed up many times. The CDR3 nucleotides are TGTGCCAGCAGCTTAGGTCGGAATCCTTCCTACGAGCAGTACTTC. Translating gives CASSLGRNPSYEQYF. This chain uses TRBV11-1 with TRBJ2-7; no clear D. The CDR3 loop spans 15 amino acids. The V end was cut by 1 base, the J end by 1 base, with 11 bases between. Germline CDR1 and CDR2: SGHAT and FQDESV (reference sequence).

This clonotype was recorded many times. The chain employs TRBV6-2 or TRBV6-3 and TRBJ2-2, with 7 bases lining up with TRBD2. This CDR3 contains 17 residues. With 8 bases clipped from V and 2 bases from J, the junction kept 14 bases outside the gene matches. Germline V gene sequence: CDR1 MNHEY, CDR2 SVGEGT. CDR3 nucleotide sequence: TGTGCCAGCTCCCCTTATGCGGGAGCCCGTAACACCGGGGAGCTGTTTTTT. It specifies CASSPYAGARNTGELFF.